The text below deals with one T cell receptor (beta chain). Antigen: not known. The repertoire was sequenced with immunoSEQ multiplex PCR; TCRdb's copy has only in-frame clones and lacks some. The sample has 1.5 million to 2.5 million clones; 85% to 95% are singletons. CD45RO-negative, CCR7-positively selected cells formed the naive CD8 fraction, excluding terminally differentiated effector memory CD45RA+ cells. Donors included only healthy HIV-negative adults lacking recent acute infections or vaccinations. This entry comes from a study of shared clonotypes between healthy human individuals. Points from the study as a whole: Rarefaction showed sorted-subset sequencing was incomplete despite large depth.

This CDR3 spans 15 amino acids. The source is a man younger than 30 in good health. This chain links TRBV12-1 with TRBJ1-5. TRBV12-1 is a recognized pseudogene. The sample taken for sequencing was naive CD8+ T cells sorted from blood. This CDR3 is CASSFLPMDNQPQHF. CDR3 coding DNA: TGTGCCAGCAGCTTTTTGCCTATGGACAATCAGCCCCAGCATTTT.